This T cell receptor (beta chain) was sequenced during a study of cytomegalovirus exposure and HLA in healthy donors. Trimming took off 7 bases at V and 6 bases at J, with 16 bases between the two ends. Germline V gene lookup returns CDR1 SGHVS and CDR2 FQNEAQ. The length of the CDR3 is 14 residues. The PCR ran on 60 Vbeta and 13 Jbeta primers. Assay: immunoSEQ multiplex PCR; the TCRdb copy retains only in-frame clones and omits some. Among about 98,000 clones listed, about 70% were seen once. The J gene is TRBJ2-1, the V gene TRBV7-8; D might be TRBD2 (6 bases). The clonotype originates from a human donor in good health. Material for sequencing was PBMCs. The CDR3 spells CASTFGGPGNEQFF. For the CDR3, the DNA is TGTGCCAGCACCTTTGGAGGGCCGGGCAATGAGCAGTTCTTC.